The entry below gives a single T cell receptor beta chain sequence along with its context. The data were taken from a study of CD8+ T cells in alopecia areata. Sample treatment: oral pan-JAK inhibitor, 5-10 mg twice daily. CDR1 is MNHEY, CDR2 SMNVEV, per germline (reference sequence). V was pared by 8 bases and J by 2 bases, with 14 bases between. The CDR3 is made up of 14 amino acids. Extraction and reverse transcription of RNA yielded cDNA as the sequencing template. The table came from immunoSEQ multiplex PCR; TCRdb's copy has only in-frame clones and leaves some out. Among about 140,000 clones listed, about 85% were seen once.

V and J are TRBV27 and TRBJ2-3, with D possibly matching TRBD2 (5 bases). The sample in question was CD8+ T cells sorted from blood, obtained at week 4, from a patient treated with tofacitinib. This receptor was taken from a human donor with alopecia areata. CDR3 sequence: CASGEIPLTDTQYF. The CDR3 nucleotides are TGTGCCAGCGGGGAGATCCCTCTCACAGATACGCAGTATTTT.